Sequencing of this T cell receptor (beta chain) was carried out in a study of neurological immune-mediated disorders. Germline CDR1 and CDR2: SGHRS and YFSETQ. CDR3 size: 15 residues. V shed 0 bases and J shed 4 bases, with 12 bases lying between them. Remarks on this clonotype: No antigen is known for it.

Via MiXCR, TCRdb re-called the 5' RACE reads, giving one row per CDR3 protein. The sample has roughly 25,000 distinct CDR3 sequences, approximately 7% seen once. Study-level findings and limits: No expanded-clone CDR3 amino acid sequence recurred across subjects, suggesting private TCR-beta repertoires.

Sequenced sample: PBMCs. This receptor was obtained from a woman aged 40 to 50 in good health. The genes are TRBV5-1 and TRBJ2-3, with D perhaps TRBD2 (6 bases). The CDR3 DNA is TGCGCCAGCAGCTTGGTTGCGAAGCGGGCAGATACGCAGTATTTT. It codes for CASSLVAKRADTQYF.